Listed below are T cell receptor beta chains from one sample, sequenced in a study of graft-versus-host responses after intestinal transplantation. No antigen has been identified for these receptors. The protocol was immunoSEQ multiplex PCR, while the TCRdb copy is restricted to in-frame clones and leaves out a portion. This sample yields tens of thousands of clones, of which around 83% are seen a single time; roughly 15% belongs to the top ten. The sequencing used unstimulated CD8+ T cells sorted from spleen or lymph node cells, collected before intestinal transplant. All receptors come from a human donor who received an intestinal transplant. CDR3s include the opening cysteine and the closing phenylalanine or tryptophan. The D gene is left open where the match is weak. The listing skips clone size in some rows; elsewhere it reads once, few, many or a size class.

d_call: TRBD1
v_call: TRBV7-6
j_call: TRBJ2-2
clone_size: -
cdr3_nt: TGTGCCAGCAGCTTAAGTTGGGCGGGACAGGATGGGGAGCTGTTTTTT
cdr3_aa: CASSLSWAGQDGELFF

d_call: TRBD1
v_call: TRBV13
j_call: TRBJ2-1
clone_size: -
cdr3_nt: TGTGCCAGCAGTCCGGACAGGGGGCCCGACAATGAGCAGTTCTTC
cdr3_aa: CASSPDRGPDNEQFF

d_call: -
v_call: TRBV10-1
j_call: TRBJ2-3
clone_size: -
cdr3_nt: TGCGCCAGCAGTGAAGGAACGACGGCGACAGATACGCAGTATTTT
cdr3_aa: CASSEGTTATDTQYF

d_call: -
v_call: TRBV7-6
j_call: TRBJ2-5
clone_size: -
cdr3_nt: TGTGCCAGCAGCTTCGACCACAGAGCGAAAGAGACCCAGTACTTC
cdr3_aa: CASSFDHRAKETQYF

d_call: TRBD1
v_call: TRBV11-1
j_call: TRBJ1-1
clone_size: -
cdr3_nt: TGTGCCAGCAGCCCCGGGACAGGGGGCTTGGACACTGAAGCTTTCTTT
cdr3_aa: CASSPGTGGLDTEAFF

d_call: TRBD1
v_call: TRBV10-3
j_call: TRBJ1-4
clone_size: -
cdr3_nt: TGTGCCATCAGTACAGGGGGCGCCAATAATGAAAAACTGTTTTTT
cdr3_aa: CAISTGGANNEKLFF

d_call: TRBD1
v_call: TRBV13
j_call: TRBJ1-4
clone_size: once
cdr3_nt: TGTGCCAGCAGCTTAGTCCAGGGGGCGTATAAAGGTGAAAAACTGTTTTTT
cdr3_aa: CASSLVQGAYKGEKLFF

d_call: TRBD2
v_call: TRBV28
j_call: TRBJ2-7
clone_size: -
cdr3_nt: TGTGCCAGCAGTTTGACTAGCGGGAGAGGGTACGAGCAGTACTTC
cdr3_aa: CASSLTSGRGYEQYF

d_call: -
v_call: TRBV4-2
j_call: TRBJ2-3
clone_size: -
cdr3_nt: TGTGCCAGCAGCCAAGCCAACACAGATACGCAGTATTTT
cdr3_aa: CASSQANTDTQYF

d_call: TRBD2
v_call: TRBV15
j_call: TRBJ2-2
clone_size: -
cdr3_nt: TGTGCCACCAGCACCCTAGCGGGAGCGAACACCGGGGAGCTGTTTTTT
cdr3_aa: CATSTLAGANTGELFF

d_call: TRBD1
v_call: TRBV9
j_call: TRBJ2-1
clone_size: -
cdr3_nt: TGTGCCAGCAGCGCTCGACAGGGTGTAAATGAGCAGTTCTTC
cdr3_aa: CASSARQGVNEQFF

d_call: -
v_call: TRBV27
j_call: TRBJ2-1
clone_size: -
cdr3_nt: TGTGCCAGCAGCTCTTATCGGACCCTTCGCTCCTACAATGAGCAGTTCTTC
cdr3_aa: CASSSYRTLRSYNEQFF

d_call: -
v_call: TRBV5-5
j_call: TRBJ2-7
clone_size: -
cdr3_nt: TGTGCCAGCAGCTCTCTAAGACTCAGGGTGGAGGGGCAGTACTTC
cdr3_aa: CASSSLRLRVEGQYF

d_call: -
v_call: TRBV30
j_call: TRBJ2-3
clone_size: -
cdr3_nt: TGTGCCTGGAGTGTACGGCGGGAAGGCACAGATACGCAGTATTTT
cdr3_aa: CAWSVRREGTDTQYF

d_call: TRBD1
v_call: TRBV6-5
j_call: TRBJ1-1
clone_size: -
cdr3_nt: TGTGCCAGCAGTTACGCCCGACAGGGAAGGTGGACTGAAGCTTTCTTT
cdr3_aa: CASSYARQGRWTEAFF

d_call: -
v_call: TRBV19
j_call: TRBJ1-5
clone_size: -
cdr3_nt: TGTGCCAGTACCGGACACAATAGCAATCAGCCCCAGCATTTT
cdr3_aa: CASTGHNSNQPQHF

d_call: -
v_call: TRBV18
j_call: TRBJ2-1
clone_size: -
cdr3_nt: TGTGCCAGCTCATCAGCAGATAGGGAGAGCTCCTACAATGAGCAGTTCTTC
cdr3_aa: CASSSADRESSYNEQFF

d_call: -
v_call: TRBV4-1
j_call: TRBJ1-1
clone_size: -
cdr3_nt: TGCGCCAGCAGCCAAGGGCGGGGGGGAAACACTGAAGCTTTCTTT
cdr3_aa: CASSQGRGGNTEAFF

d_call: -
v_call: TRBV6-6
j_call: TRBJ2-1
clone_size: -
cdr3_nt: TGTGCCAGCGGTCAAAAGGAGGACAGATTATACAATGAGCAGTTCTTC
cdr3_aa: CASGQKEDRLYNEQFF

d_call: -
v_call: TRBV28
j_call: TRBJ2-2
clone_size: few
cdr3_nt: TGTGCCAGCAGTTTCGGGACCGGGGAGCTGTTTTTT
cdr3_aa: CASSFGTGELFF

d_call: -
v_call: TRBV6-1
j_call: TRBJ1-2
clone_size: few
cdr3_nt: TGTGCCAGCAGTGACCAGGAGCCCAACTATGGCTACACCTTC
cdr3_aa: CASSDQEPNYGYTF

d_call: TRBD2
v_call: TRBV30
j_call: TRBJ2-7
clone_size: -
cdr3_nt: TGTGCCTGGAGTCAGGGACTAGCGGGATTCTCCTACGAGCAGTACTTC
cdr3_aa: CAWSQGLAGFSYEQYF